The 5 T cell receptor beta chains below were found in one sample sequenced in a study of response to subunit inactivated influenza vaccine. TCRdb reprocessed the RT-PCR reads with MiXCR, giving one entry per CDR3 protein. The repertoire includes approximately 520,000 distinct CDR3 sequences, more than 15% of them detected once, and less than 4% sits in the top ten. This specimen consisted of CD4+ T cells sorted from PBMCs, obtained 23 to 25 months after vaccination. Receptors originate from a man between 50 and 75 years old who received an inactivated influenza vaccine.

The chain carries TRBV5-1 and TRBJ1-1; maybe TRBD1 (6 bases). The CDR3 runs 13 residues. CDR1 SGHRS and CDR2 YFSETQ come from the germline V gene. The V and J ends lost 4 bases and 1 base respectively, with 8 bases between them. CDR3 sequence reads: CASSDRPNTEAFF. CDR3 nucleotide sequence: TGCGCCAGCAGCGACAGGCCGAACACTGAAGCTTTCTTT.

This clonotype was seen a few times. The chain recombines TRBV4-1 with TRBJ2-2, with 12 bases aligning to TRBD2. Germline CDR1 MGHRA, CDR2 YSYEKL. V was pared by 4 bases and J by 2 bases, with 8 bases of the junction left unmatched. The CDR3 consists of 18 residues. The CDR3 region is CASSRTSGEAVNTGELFF. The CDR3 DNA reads TGCGCCAGCAGCCGGACTAGCGGGGAGGCGGTAAACACCGGGGAGCTGTTTTTT.

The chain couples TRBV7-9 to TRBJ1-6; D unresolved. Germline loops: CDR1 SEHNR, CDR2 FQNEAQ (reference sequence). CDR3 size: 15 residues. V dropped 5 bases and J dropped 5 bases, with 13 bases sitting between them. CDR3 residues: CASSALFTDNSPLHF. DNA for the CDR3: TGTGCCAGCAGCGCCCTTTTTACTGATAATTCACCCCTCCACTTT.

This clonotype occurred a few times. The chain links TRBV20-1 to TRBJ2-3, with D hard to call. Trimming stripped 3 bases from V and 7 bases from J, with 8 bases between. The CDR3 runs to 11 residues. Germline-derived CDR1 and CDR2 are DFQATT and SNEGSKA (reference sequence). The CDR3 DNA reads TGCAGTGCTAGTAAGGAGTATACGCAGTATTTT. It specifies CSASKEYTQYF.

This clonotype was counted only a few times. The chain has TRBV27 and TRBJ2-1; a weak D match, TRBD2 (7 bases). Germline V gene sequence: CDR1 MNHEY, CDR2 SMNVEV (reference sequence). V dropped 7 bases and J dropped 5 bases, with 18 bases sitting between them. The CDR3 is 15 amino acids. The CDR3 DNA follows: TGTGCCAGCACGTACAGGGCGGGAGCGCACAATGAGCAGTTCTTC. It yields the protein CASTYRAGAHNEQFF.